Listed below are T cell receptor beta chains from one sample, sequenced in a study of shared clonotypes between healthy human individuals. Generated by immunoSEQ multiplex PCR, the TCRdb table keeps only in-frame clones and is missing some. The table includes some 2,000,000 clones, over 85% detected once. Sequenced input: naive CD8+ T cells sorted from blood. The receptors stem from a young man in good health. The CDR3 runs from the conserved cysteine through the conserved F or W. D genes are given only for firm matches. A clone size is listed for some rows: how often the clone was seen (once, few, many), or a class if it is expanded.

clone_size,d_call,j_call,v_call,cdr3_aa,cdr3_nt
once,.,TRBJ2-5,TRBV6-1,CASSETLWLASETQYF,TGTGCCAGCAGTGAAACCCTCTGGCTAGCGAGCGAGACCCAGTACTTC
.,.,TRBJ2-7,TRBV13,CASSPGLTTYEQYF,TGTGCCAGCAGCCCCGGACTAACTACCTACGAGCAGTACTTC
.,.,TRBJ2-7,TRBV27,CASSLGPSYEQYF,TGTGCCAGCAGTTTAGGTCCTTCCTACGAGCAGTACTTC
.,.,TRBJ2-6,TRBV9,CASSVGSDSSGANVLTF,TGTGCCAGCAGCGTAGGATCCGACAGCTCTGGGGCCAACGTCCTGACTTTC
.,.,TRBJ2-5,TRBV4-3,CASSQDTYQETQYF,TGCGCCAGCAGCCAAGATACGTACCAAGAGACCCAGTACTTC
.,TRBD2,TRBJ2-7,TRBV4-1,CASSHEWGGGYYEQYF,TGCGCCAGCAGCCATGAGTGGGGCGGGGGATACTACGAGCAGTACTTC
.,TRBD2,TRBJ2-5,TRBV5-1,CASRGEGEETQYF,TGCGCCAGCAGGGGGGAGGGCGAAGAGACCCAGTACTTC
.,TRBD1,TRBJ2-2,TRBV9,CASSVDQGAYTGELFF,TGTGCCAGCAGCGTAGATCAGGGGGCGTACACCGGGGAGCTGTTTTTT
.,.,TRBJ1-4,TRBV5-4,CASSLDRSNEKLFF,TGTGCCAGCAGCTTGGACAGAAGTAATGAAAAACTGTTTTTT
.,.,TRBJ2-7,TRBV4-2,CASSQDRRGPVYEQYF,TGTGCCAGCAGCCAAGATCGTCGGGGGCCTGTTTACGAGCAGTACTTC
once,.,TRBJ2-7,TRBV2,CASSEEETRKSYEQYF,TGTGCCAGCAGTGAAGAGGAGACCCGGAAGTCCTACGAGCAGTACTTC
.,.,TRBJ2-7,TRBV6-1,CASSPRGVSYEQYF,TGTGCCAGCAGCCCCAGGGGCGTCTCCTACGAGCAGTACTTC
.,.,TRBJ2-1,TRBV29-1,CSVEEPMLGRNEQFF,TGCAGCGTTGAAGAGCCAATGTTGGGTCGCAATGAGCAGTTCTTC
.,.,TRBJ1-4,TRBV4-3,CASSPRRGATNEKLFF,TGCGCCAGCAGCCCCAGACGAGGCGCAACTAATGAAAAACTGTTTTTT
.,.,TRBJ1-5,TRBV7-9,CASSFSTGSQPQHF,TGTGCCAGCAGCTTTTCTACCGGGTCCCAGCCCCAGCATTTT
.,.,TRBJ1-4,TRBV28,CASSLLHGDLEKLFF,TGTGCCAGCAGTTTATTACACGGAGACCTAGAAAAACTGTTTTTT
.,.,TRBJ2-1,TRBV19,CASTAGRDPLLSYNEQFF,TGTGCCAGTACCGCTGGCAGGGACCCACTCCTGTCCTACAATGAGCAGTTCTTC
.,TRBD1,TRBJ1-2,TRBV19,CASRTEDRDDYGYTF,TGTGCCAGTAGAACAGAGGACAGGGACGACTATGGCTACACCTTC
.,TRBD1,TRBJ2-7,TRBV28,CASSPSDRVIHEQYF,TGTGCCAGCAGTCCCTCGGACAGGGTCATCCACGAGCAGTACTTC
.,.,TRBJ1-1,TRBV30,CAWSVLDGLNTEAFF,TGTGCCTGGAGCGTACTGGACGGATTGAACACTGAAGCTTTCTTT
.,TRBD2,TRBJ2-7,TRBV7-9,CASSLLAGGPYEQYF,TGTGCCAGCAGCTTACTAGCGGGAGGGCCGTACGAGCAGTACTTC
.,TRBD2,TRBJ2-3,TRBV15,CATSRVSGVTDTQYF,TGTGCCACCAGCAGGGTTAGCGGGGTCACAGATACGCAGTATTTT
.,.,TRBJ1-5,TRBV4-3,CASSQGDLSNQPQHF,TGCGCCAGCAGCCAAGGGGACCTGTCAAATCAGCCCCAGCATTTT
.,TRBD1,TRBJ2-7,TRBV5-1,CASSLTTQDRGPVSYEQYF,TGCGCCAGCAGCTTAACTACCCAGGACAGGGGGCCCGTATCCTACGAGCAGTACTTC
once,.,TRBJ1-2,TRBV7-9,CASSFSGALRGGYTF,TGTGCCAGCAGCTTTTCAGGGGCGCTCAGGGGTGGCTACACCTTC
few,.,TRBJ1-6,TRBV10-1,CASSEELANSPLHF,TGCGCCAGCAGTGAGGAGTTGGCAAATTCACCCCTCCACTTT
.,.,TRBJ2-7,TRBV6-5,CASSYSDLANYEQYF,TGTGCCAGCAGTTACTCGGATCTAGCAAACTACGAGCAGTACTTC
.,.,TRBJ2-7,TRBV4-3,CASSQSLAVDSYEQYF,TGCGCCAGCAGCCAGAGTTTAGCGGTAGACTCCTACGAGCAGTACTTC
once,.,TRBJ2-5,TRBV6-5,CASSYSGTLQETQYF,TGTGCCAGCAGTTACTCGGGGACACTTCAAGAGACCCAGTACTTC
.,TRBD1,TRBJ2-3,TRBV4-1,CASSHIPGQGMTDTQYF,TGCGCCAGCAGCCATATACCGGGACAGGGGATGACAGATACGCAGTATTTT
.,.,TRBJ2-1,TRBV28,CASSLSLGGLAPYNEQFF,TGTGCCAGCAGTTTATCTCTCGGTGGGCTAGCGCCGTACAATGAGCAGTTCTTC
.,.,TRBJ2-3,TRBV7-6,CASSERVLSTDTQYF,TGTGCCAGCAGCGAGCGGGTCCTTAGCACAGATACGCAGTATTTT
.,.,TRBJ2-3,TRBV28,CASSFQVGSNTQYF,TGTGCCAGCAGTTTCCAGGTCGGATCGAATACGCAGTATTTT
.,.,TRBJ2-7,TRBV5-6,CASSLYRDYEQYF,TGTGCCAGCAGCTTGTACAGGGACTACGAGCAGTACTTC
.,.,TRBJ2-7,TRBV6-5,CAFPDSGDYEQYF,TGTGCCTTCCCGGACTCGGGAGACTACGAGCAGTACTTC
.,.,TRBJ2-7,TRBV29-1,CSVEDPVIPYEQYF,TGCAGCGTTGAAGATCCAGTTATCCCCTACGAGCAGTACTTC
.,.,TRBJ2-1,TRBV20-1,CSAAVDNEQFF,TGCAGTGCCGCGGTTGACAATGAGCAGTTCTTC
.,.,TRBJ1-1,TRBV30,CAWSVGAGGAFF,TGTGCCTGGAGTGTAGGGGCCGGGGGAGCTTTCTTT
once,.,TRBJ2-5,TRBV7-9,CASSYGGQPEETQYF,TGTGCCAGCAGCTACGGTGGACAGCCTGAAGAGACCCAGTACTTC
.,.,TRBJ2-7,TRBV27,CASSPSEGKIHYEQYF,TGTGCCAGCAGCCCCTCGGAGGGTAAGATTCACTACGAGCAGTACTTC
.,.,TRBJ2-7,TRBV27,CASSLARGEEQYF,TGTGCCAGCAGTTTGGCGAGGGGCGAAGAGCAGTACTTC
.,.,TRBJ2-7,TRBV5-6,CASSLGLVSDEQYF,TGTGCCAGCAGCTTGGGACTCGTATCTGACGAGCAGTACTTC